This TCR beta chain is from a study of post-analysis software for immune sequencing data. Study-level results: Elevated frequency relative to controls characterized 4 or 5 TRBV segments in patients, TRBV5-6, TRBV5-1 and TRBV20-1 among them. Controls significantly exceeded multiple sclerosis patients in normalized Chao1 diversity.

For this clonotype: Its antigen is undetermined.

The CDR3 length is 13 residues. The V end lost 7 bases, the J end lost 7 bases, and 13 bases lay between the germline ends. Germline V gene sequence: CDR1 SNHLY, CDR2 FYNNEI. Unique molecular identifiers had been added to the TCR beta cDNA libraries. TCRdb re-called the PCR reads with MiXCR, one entry per CDR3 protein. The sample yields around 700,000 distinct CDR3 sequences, over 45% seen once. The chain combines TRBV2 with TRBJ1-4, with D possibly being TRBD1 (6 bases). The receptor was isolated from a girl aged 2 to 10 with multiple sclerosis. The source material was blood. For the CDR3, the DNA is TGTGCCAGCATCAGCAGGGGCCGTGAAAAACTGTTTTTT. This translates into CASISRGREKLFF.